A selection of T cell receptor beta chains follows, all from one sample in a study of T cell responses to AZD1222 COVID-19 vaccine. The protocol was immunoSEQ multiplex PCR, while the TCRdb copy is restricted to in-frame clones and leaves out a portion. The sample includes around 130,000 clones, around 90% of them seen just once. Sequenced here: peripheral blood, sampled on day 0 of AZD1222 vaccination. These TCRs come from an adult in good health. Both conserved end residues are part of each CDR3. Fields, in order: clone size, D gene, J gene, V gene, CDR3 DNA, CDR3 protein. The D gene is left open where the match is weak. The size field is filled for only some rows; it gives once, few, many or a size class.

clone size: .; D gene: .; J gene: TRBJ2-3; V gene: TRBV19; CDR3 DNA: TGTGCCAGTAGTACCCAGAGCACAGATACGCAGTATTTT; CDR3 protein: CASSTQSTDTQYF
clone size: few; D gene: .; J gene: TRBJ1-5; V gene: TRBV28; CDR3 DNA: TGTGCCAGCAGTCAAGGAGGGGCTCGACAGCCCCAGCATTTT; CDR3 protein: CASSQGGARQPQHF
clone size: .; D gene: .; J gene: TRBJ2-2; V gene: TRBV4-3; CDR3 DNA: TGCGCCAGCAGCCAGTACCTGACACAAGGTCGAGGGGGGAACACCGGGGAGCTGTTTTTT; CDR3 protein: CASSQYLTQGRGGNTGELFF
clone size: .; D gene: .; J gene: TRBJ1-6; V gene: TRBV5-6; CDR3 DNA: TGTGCCAGCAGCTTGGCCGCTGGTTCACCCCTCCACTTT; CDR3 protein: CASSLAAGSPLHF
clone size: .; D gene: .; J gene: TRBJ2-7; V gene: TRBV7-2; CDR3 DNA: TGTGCCAGCAGCTTGGGGGGATTACAAACCTACGAGCAGTACTTC; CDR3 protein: CASSLGGLQTYEQYF
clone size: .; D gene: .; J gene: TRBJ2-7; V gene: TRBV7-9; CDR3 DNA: TGTGCCAGCAGCTTAGCGGACCACCTTATAGGACTAAACTACGAGCAGTACTTC; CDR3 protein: CASSLADHLIGLNYEQYF
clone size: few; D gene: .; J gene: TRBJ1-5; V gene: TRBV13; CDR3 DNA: TGTGCCAGCAGCCGGGACCCCAATCAGCCCCAGCATTTT; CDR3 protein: CASSRDPNQPQHF
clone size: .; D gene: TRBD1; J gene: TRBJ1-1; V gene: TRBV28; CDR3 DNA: TGTGCCAGCAGTTCAAACGGACAGGGTTTGTCCACTGAAGCTTTCTTT; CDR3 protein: CASSSNGQGLSTEAFF
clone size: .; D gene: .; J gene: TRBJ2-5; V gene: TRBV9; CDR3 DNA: TGTGCCAGCAGCTCAGGTGGGGTAGGGGAGACCCAGTACTTC; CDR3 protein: CASSSGGVGETQYF
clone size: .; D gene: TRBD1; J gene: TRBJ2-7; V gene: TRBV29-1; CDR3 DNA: TGCAGCGTTGAAGACCCTGCTAGGGGGCGGCCCTACGAGCAGTACTTC; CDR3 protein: CSVEDPARGRPYEQYF
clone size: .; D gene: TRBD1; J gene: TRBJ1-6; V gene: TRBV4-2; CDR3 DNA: TGTGCCAGCAGCCCCTCGGGACAGGGGGCCTCCTATAATTCACCCCTCCACTTT; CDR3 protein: CASSPSGQGASYNSPLHF
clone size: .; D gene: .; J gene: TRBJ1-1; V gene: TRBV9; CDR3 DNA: TGTGCCAGCAGCACAGGGTGGGGTTTAAAAGACACTGAAGCTTTCTTT; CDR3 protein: CASSTGWGLKDTEAFF
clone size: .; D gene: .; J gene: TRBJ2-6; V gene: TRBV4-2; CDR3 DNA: TGTGCCAGCAGCCAAGAAAGTGGGGCTGGGGCCAACGTCCTGACTTTC; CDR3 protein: CASSQESGAGANVLTF
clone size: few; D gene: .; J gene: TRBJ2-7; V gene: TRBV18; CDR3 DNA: TGTGCCAGCTCTACGCCCGGTAACACCTACGAGCAGTACTTC; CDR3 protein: CASSTPGNTYEQYF
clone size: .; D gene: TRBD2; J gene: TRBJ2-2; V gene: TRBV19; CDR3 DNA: TGTGCCAGTAGTTCCCGCCGGGGGGTATCGATCGGGGAGCTGTTTTTT; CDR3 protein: CASSSRRGVSIGELFF
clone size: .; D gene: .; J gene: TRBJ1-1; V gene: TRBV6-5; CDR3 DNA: TGTGCCAGCAGTTACATAGTCGGGAGCACTGAAGCTTTCTTT; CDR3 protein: CASSYIVGSTEAFF
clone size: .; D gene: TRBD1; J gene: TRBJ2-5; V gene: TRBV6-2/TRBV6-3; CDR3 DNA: TGTGCCAGCAGTGGCCGGGACAGGGACCAAGAGACCCAGTACTTC; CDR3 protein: CASSGRDRDQETQYF
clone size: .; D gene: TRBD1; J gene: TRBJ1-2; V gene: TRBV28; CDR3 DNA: TGTGCCAGCAGCACCTCGGACAGGCCCAACTATGGCTACACCTTC; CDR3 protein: CASSTSDRPNYGYTF
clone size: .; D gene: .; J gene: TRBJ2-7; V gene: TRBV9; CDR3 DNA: TGTGCCAGCAGCCCCTACCATTCCACCAGATGGCCCGCGCGGTACGAGCAGTACTTC; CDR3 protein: CASSPYHSTRWPARYEQYF
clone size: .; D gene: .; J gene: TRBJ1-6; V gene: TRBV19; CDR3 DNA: TGTGCCAGTAGTATCTCCCTCCGGGGAACCAATAATTCACCCCTCCACTTT; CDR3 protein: CASSISLRGTNNSPLHF
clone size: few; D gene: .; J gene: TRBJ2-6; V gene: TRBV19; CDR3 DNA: TGTGCCAGTACCCCTCATCAGGACGCCAACGTCCTGACTTTC; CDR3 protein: CASTPHQDANVLTF
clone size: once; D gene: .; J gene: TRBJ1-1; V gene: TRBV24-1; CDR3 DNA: TGTGCCACCAGTGATTTGGGATGGGGTGAAGCTTTCTTT; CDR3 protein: CATSDLGWGEAFF
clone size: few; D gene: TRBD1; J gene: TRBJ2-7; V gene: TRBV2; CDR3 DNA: TGTGCCAGCAGTGAAGGGACAGGGGGCACCTACGAGCAGTACTTC; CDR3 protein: CASSEGTGGTYEQYF